The 20 T cell receptor beta chains in this list originate from one sample, sequenced in a study of OX40 agonist ivuxolimab in advanced cancers. TCRdb's table, derived via immunoSEQ multiplex PCR, lists solely in-frame clones and lacks some. This sample carries 20,000 or so clones, approximately 86% of them seen once, and the ten largest clones take less than 20%. The source material was CD4+ or CD8+ T cells sorted from blood, sampled in a trial of the OX40 agonist ivuxolimab. These receptors were obtained from an adult with an advanced solid tumor such as melanoma, head and neck, liver or kidney cancer.

The V and J genes are TRBV21-1 and TRBJ2-1; TRBD2, the table's D call, lacks a check against the DNA. TRBV21-1 constitutes a pseudogene. The CDR3 loop spans 10 amino acids. CDR3 amino acids: CASVSHEQFF. The CDR3 nucleotides are TGTGCCAGCGTGAGCCACGAGCAGTTCTTC.

This clone came up a few times. This same CDR3 is encoded by further DNA sequences in the sample. The CDR3 DNA reads as TGTGCCAGCAGCAAGACAGGGGTACGAAATGAAAAACTGTTTTTT. Protein sequence: CASSKTGVRNEKLFF. The chain is built from TRBV5-4 and TRBJ1-4; 8 bases match TRBD1. V lost 4 bases and J lost 5; bases outside the gene matches: 7. Germline CDR1 and CDR2: SGHNT and YYREEE (reference sequence). This CDR3 is 15 amino acids long. Variable domain in full (rest from reference TRBV5-4 and TRBJ1-4): ETGVTQSPTHLIKTRGQQVTLRCSSQSGHNTVSWYQQALGQGPQFIFQYYREEENGRGNFPPRFSGLQFPNYSSELNVNALELDDSALYLCASSKTGVRNEKLFFGSGTQLSVL.

A remark on this clone: Sequence at one end of the junction differs from germline and may be a read error. The genes are TRBV5-7 and TRBJ1-4; TRBD1 might be the D (5 bases). TRBV5-7 is flagged as an ORF with uncertain function. CDR3 length equals 13 residues. The CDR3: CASTPRGNEKLFF. The CDR3, as DNA: TGTGCCAGCACCCCCCGGGGGAATGAAAAGCTGTTTTTT.

The chain joins TRBV19 to TRBJ2-3; D ambiguous. The V and J ends lost 3 bases and 2 bases respectively, with 12 bases between them. The germline V gene has CDR1 LNHDA and CDR2 SQIVND (reference sequence). The CDR3 consists of 15 residues. The CDR3 coding sequence is TGTGCCAGTAGTATGGTCGGCGTTTACACAGATACGCAGTATTTT. Protein product: CASSMVGVYTDTQYF.

The J gene is TRBJ2-6, the V gene TRBV4-3, with D uncertain. The CDR3 length is 17 residues. In germline, CDR1 is LGHNA, CDR2 YSLEER. The V end was cut by 0 bases, the J end by 1 base, with 10 bases between. The CDR3 DNA sequence: TGCGCCAGCAGCCAAGACTGGGGTCGGTCTGGGGCCAACGTCCTGACTTTC. It codes for CASSQDWGRSGANVLTF.

This clone occurred a few times. The chain joins TRBV5-1 to TRBJ2-7, with 11 bases fitting TRBD1. CDR3 length equals 17 residues. Germline V gene lookup returns CDR1 SGHRS and CDR2 YFSETQ. V lost 1 base and J lost 3; bases outside the gene matches: 9. The CDR3: CASSLRGQGAWVYEQYF. In DNA, the CDR3 is TGCGCCAGCAGCTTGCGAGGACAGGGGGCGTGGGTCTACGAGCAGTACTTC.

The chain links TRBV7-2 to TRBJ2-7; tentative D call: TRBD2 (5 bases). V was shortened by 0 bases and J by 0 bases, with 6 bases between the two germline ends. In germline, CDR1 is SGHTA, CDR2 FQGNSA. The CDR3 is made up of 14 amino acids. The CDR3 protein is CASSLARVSYEQYF. As DNA, the CDR3 is TGTGCCAGCAGCTTAGCGAGGGTCTCCTACGAGCAGTACTTC.

This chain connects TRBV7-9 to TRBJ2-7; TRBD2 aligns across 7 bases. Germline V lookup: CDR1 SEHNR, CDR2 FQNEAQ (reference sequence). With 5 bases clipped from V and 3 bases from J, the junction kept 4 bases outside the gene matches. The CDR3 is 13 residues long. The CDR3 coding sequence is TGTGCCAGCAGCGCGGGAGCGAGCTACGAGCAGTACTTC. Translated: CASSAGASYEQYF.

The rearrangement links TRBV6-1 to TRBJ2-3; TRBD1 aligns across 9 bases. V trimming: 7 bases; J trimming: 4 bases; junction bases outside the gene matches: 9. Germline V gene sequence: CDR1 MNHNS, CDR2 SASEGT. CDR3 length: 15 amino acids. The CDR3 nucleotides are TGTGCCAGCACGGGGACAGGGACTCGGGCAGATACGCAGTATTTT. This codes for CASTGTGTRADTQYF.

This rearrangement joins TRBV7-9 to TRBJ1-4; no clear D. Germline loops: CDR1 SEHNR, CDR2 FQNEAQ (reference sequence). Trimming took 1 base from V and 3 from J, leaving 12 bases between them. The CDR3 is 16 amino acids. CDR3 sequence reads: CASSLGSTQSNEKLFF. The CDR3 DNA sequence: TGTGCCAGCAGCTTAGGGTCGACACAGTCTAATGAAAAACTGTTTTTT.

The chain has TRBV4-3 and TRBJ2-2; D gene unclear. This CDR3 is 18 amino acids long. CDR1 and CDR2 from the germline V gene are LGHNA and YSLEER. Trimming cost V 0 bases and J 6 bases, with 20 bases left between them. The CDR3 sequence is CASSQDITAPAVAGELFF. CDR3 DNA sequence: TGCGCCAGCAGCCAAGATATTACGGCCCCCGCTGTCGCCGGGGAGCTGTTTTTT.

The chain recombines TRBV7-8 with TRBJ2-3; unclear D gene. Trimming pared 0 bases from V and 4 bases from J, leaving 14 bases between. This CDR3 is built from 16 residues. Per the germline V gene, CDR1 is SGHVS and CDR2 is FQNEAQ. The DNA of the CDR3 is TGTGCCAGCAGCTTAGCGCTGAGCAGAGGATCAGATACGCAGTATTTT. Translating it yields CASSLALSRGSDTQYF.

The chain joins TRBV27 to TRBJ1-5; no clear D gene. The ends were cut back, 2 bases at V and 4 bases at J, with 9 bases in the middle. Germline V lookup: CDR1 MNHEY, CDR2 SMNVEV (reference sequence). The CDR3 covers 14 residues. The CDR3 reads CASSLAGSNQPQHF. CDR3 bases: TGTGCCAGCAGTTTAGCGGGGTCTAATCAGCCCCAGCATTTT.

This clone was seen just once. This sequence joins TRBV7-2 and TRBJ2-2; D is perhaps TRBD2 (6 bases). The V gene's germline CDR1 is SGHTA and CDR2 FQGNSA. The CDR3 consists of 14 residues. The V gene lost 10 bases and the J gene lost 0 bases, with 12 bases spanning the gap. Written as DNA, the CDR3 is TGTGCCACTACGGGCGGGGCGAACACCGGGGAGCTGTTTTTT. It specifies CATTGGANTGELFF.

This clone showed up just once. This CDR3 is CSVQQSPPGVAKNIQYF. The CDR3 bases are TGCAGCGTGCAACAGAGTCCCCCGGGTGTAGCCAAAAACATTCAGTACTTC. The chain carries TRBV29-1 and TRBJ2-4; D is uncertain. V shed 6 bases and J shed 0 bases, with 21 bases lying between them. The germline gives CDR1 SQVTM, CDR2 ANQGSEA. The CDR3 consists of 17 residues.

This clone appeared a single time. The chain recombines TRBV6-6 with TRBJ1-2; TRBD1 matches 9 bases. CDR1 is MNHNY, CDR2 SVGAGI, per germline (reference sequence). V lost 0 bases, J lost 6 bases, and 5 bases stayed unmatched. The CDR3 covers 15 residues. CDR3 sequence (DNA): TGTGCCAGCAGTTACTCACAGGACAGGGGACATGGCTACACCTTC. Amino acid sequence: CASSYSQDRGHGYTF.

The table lists this clone with a count of one. The V gene is TRBV18, the J gene TRBJ2-3, with 7 bases identical to TRBD1. In germline, CDR1 is KGHSH, CDR2 LQKENI. The CDR3 spans 16 residues. Trimming removed 0 bases from V and 8 bases from J; junction bases left unmatched: 11. This CDR3 reads CASSPPSQGVMATQYF. As DNA, the CDR3 is TGTGCCAGCTCACCACCCAGCCAGGGGGTTATGGCTACGCAGTATTTT.

The rearrangement uses TRBV2 and TRBJ2-5, with TRBD2 as a possible D gene (5 bases). Germline loops: CDR1 SNHLY, CDR2 FYNNEI. This CDR3 contains 14 residues. Trimming took 5 bases from V and 5 from J, leaving 15 bases between them. CDR3 sequence reads: CASSTPGNGETQYF. The CDR3, as DNA: TGTGCCAGCAGTACCCCGGGAAACGGGGAGACCCAGTACTTC.

In its sample, this clone was seen a few times. V and J are TRBV6-5 and TRBJ2-1, with 11 bases aligning to TRBD2. V lost 3 bases, J lost 6 bases, and 7 bases stayed unmatched. This CDR3 is built from 16 residues. Germline V lookup: CDR1 MNHEY, CDR2 SVGAGI. CDR3 bases: TGTGCCAGCAGTTATGGGAGACTAGCGGGGCCCAATGAGCAGTTCTTC. Residues: CASSYGRLAGPNEQFF.

The rearrangement joins TRBV16 to TRBJ1-5; D is unclear. The germline V gene encodes CDR1 KGHSY and CDR2 FQNENV. V lost 4 bases and J 6 bases, leaving 7 bases between the germline ends. The CDR3 extends over 12 amino acids. The CDR3 spells CASSPPSQPQHF. CDR3 nucleotides: TGTGCCAGCAGCCCCCCCTCTCAGCCCCAGCATTTT. The entire variable domain, with the rest obtained from reference TRBV16 and TRBJ1-5, is as follows: GEEVAQTPKHLVRGEGQKAKLYCAPIKGHSYVFWYQQVLKNEFKFLISFQNENVFDETGMPKERFSAKCLPNSPCSLEIQATKLEDSAVYFCASSPPSQPQHFGDGTRLSIL.